This TCR beta chain originates from a study of beta chain features in type 1 diabetes. Study at large: Regarding age, gender and cell yields, patients proved similar to healthy donors. General study findings and limits: There was a moderate but significant shortening of TCRB CDR3s in all four CD4+ subsets of Type 1 diabetes patients. Within patients, naive, central memory and Treg TCRB repertoires seemed more similar than within healthy donors.

There are a few counts of this clone. Antigen specificity is unknown. Staining for CD45RO/CCR7/CD25/CD127/CD95/CD27 allowed sorting of CD4+ naive, central memory, regulatory and stem cell-like memory cells. Trimming removed 0 bases from V and 2 bases from J, with 12 bases in between. The length of the CDR3 is 16 residues. Germline CDR1 reads LGHNA; CDR2 reads YSLEER. Sequencing targeted expressed TCRB transcripts, as all isolated RNA had been reverse transcribed. Produced via immunoSEQ multiplex PCR; TCRdb's table is partial and in-frame only. The sample includes 150,000 to 190,000 clones, 10% to 13% seen only once; the top ten take under 0.55%.

The chain couples TRBV4-3 to TRBJ2-3, with a possible D match to TRBD2 (6 bases). Material for sequencing was central memory CD4+ T cells from blood. The origin of this receptor is a man aged 25 to 45 with type 1 diabetes. CDR3 DNA: TGCGCCAGCAGCCAAGATTGGGGCGGGGCCACAGATACGCAGTATTTT. Translated, it gives CASSQDWGGATDTQYF.